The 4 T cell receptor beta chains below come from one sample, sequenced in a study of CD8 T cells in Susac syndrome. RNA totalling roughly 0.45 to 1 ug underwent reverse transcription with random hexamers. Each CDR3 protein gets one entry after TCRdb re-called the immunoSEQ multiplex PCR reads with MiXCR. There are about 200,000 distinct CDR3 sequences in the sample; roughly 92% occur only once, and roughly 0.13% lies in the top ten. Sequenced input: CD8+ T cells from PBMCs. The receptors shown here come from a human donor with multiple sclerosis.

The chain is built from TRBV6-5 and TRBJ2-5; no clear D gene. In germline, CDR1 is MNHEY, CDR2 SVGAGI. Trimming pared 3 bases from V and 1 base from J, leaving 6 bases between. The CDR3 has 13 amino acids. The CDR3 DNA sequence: TGTGCCAGCAGTTATAGGGTCCAAGAGACCCAGTACTTC. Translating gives CASSYRVQETQYF.

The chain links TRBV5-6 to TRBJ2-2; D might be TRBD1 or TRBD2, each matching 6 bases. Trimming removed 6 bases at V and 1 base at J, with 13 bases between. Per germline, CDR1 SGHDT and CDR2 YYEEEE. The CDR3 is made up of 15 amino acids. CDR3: CASTTGARNTGELFF. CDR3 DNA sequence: TGTGCCAGCACTACGGGGGCCCGGAACACCGGGGAGCTGTTTTTT. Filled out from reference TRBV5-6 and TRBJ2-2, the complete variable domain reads DAGVTQSPTHLIKTRGQQVTLRCSPKSGHDTVSWYQQALGQGPQFIFQYYEEEERQRGNFPDRFSGHQFPNYSSELNVNALLLGDSALYLCASTTGARNTGELFFGEGSRLTVL.

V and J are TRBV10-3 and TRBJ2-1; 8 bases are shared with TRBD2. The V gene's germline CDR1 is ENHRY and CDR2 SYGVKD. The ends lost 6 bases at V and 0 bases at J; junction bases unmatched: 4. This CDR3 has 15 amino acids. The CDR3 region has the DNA TGTGCCATCAGACTAGCGGAGAGCTCCTACAATGAGCAGTTCTTC. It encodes CAIRLAESSYNEQFF.

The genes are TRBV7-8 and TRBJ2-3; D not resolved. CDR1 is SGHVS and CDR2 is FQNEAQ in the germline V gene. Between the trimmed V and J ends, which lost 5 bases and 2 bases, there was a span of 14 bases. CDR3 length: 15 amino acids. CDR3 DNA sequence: TGTGCCAGCAGCACGACTGCTCATTACACAGATACGCAGTATTTT. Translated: CASSTTAHYTDTQYF.